The rows below give T cell receptor beta chains drawn from one sample of a study of immune evolution from preneoplasia to lung adenocarcinoma. Sequencing used immunoSEQ multiplex PCR; TCRdb keeps in-frame clones, though not all of them. The table includes 12,000 to 15,000 clones, more than 75% detected once. Sequencing was done on a sample of FFPE minimally invasive lung adenocarcinoma tissue. The receptors stem from a person aged 55-80 years with lung adenocarcinoma. CDR3s include the opening cysteine and the closing phenylalanine or tryptophan.

TRBV11-3,17,CASSPSGTSGSTDTQYF
TRBV27,14,CASRRDRVTTEAFF
TRBV5-8,15,CASSPHGGLTDTQYF
TRBV7-9,15,CASSLAGSAKNIQYF
TRBV21-1,21,CASRTKRQGAAVPSGANVLTF
TRBV6-5,14,CASSPAGGAYEQYF
TRBV28,15,CASRTPSEWWGGYTF
TRBV10-3,12,CAISELGTGRYF
TRBV6-5,16,CASSYSRAESGNTIYF
TRBV9,15,CASTERGGITDTQYF
TRBV7-9,13,CASSSGNSYEQYF
TRBV19,19,CASSSQLQTSGRAFDEQFF
TRBV10-1,15,CASSEWDRRKETQYF
TRBV28,17,CASSFFGGGRGANVLTF
TRBV27,18,CASSSHSGTGDRSRKLFF
TRBV28,11,CASSSSYEQYF
TRBV30,13,CAWAPRGARGYTF
TRBV9,17,CASSVVPLGASSYEQYF